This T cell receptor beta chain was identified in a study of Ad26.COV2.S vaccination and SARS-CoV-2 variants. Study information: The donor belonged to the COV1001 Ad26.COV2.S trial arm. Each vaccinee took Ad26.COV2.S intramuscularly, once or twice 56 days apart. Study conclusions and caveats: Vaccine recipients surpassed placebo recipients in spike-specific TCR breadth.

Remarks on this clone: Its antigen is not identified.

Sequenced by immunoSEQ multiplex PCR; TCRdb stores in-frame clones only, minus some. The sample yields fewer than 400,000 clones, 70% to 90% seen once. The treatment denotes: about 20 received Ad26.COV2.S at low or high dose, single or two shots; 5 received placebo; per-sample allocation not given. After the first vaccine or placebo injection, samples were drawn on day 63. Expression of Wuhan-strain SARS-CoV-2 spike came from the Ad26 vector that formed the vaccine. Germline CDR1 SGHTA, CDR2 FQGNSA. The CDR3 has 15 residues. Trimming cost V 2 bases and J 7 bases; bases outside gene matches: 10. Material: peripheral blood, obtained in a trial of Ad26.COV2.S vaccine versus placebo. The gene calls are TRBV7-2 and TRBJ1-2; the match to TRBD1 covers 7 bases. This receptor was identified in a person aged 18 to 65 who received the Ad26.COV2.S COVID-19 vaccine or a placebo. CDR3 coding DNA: TGTGCCAGCAGCTTATCCGTCGGGACAGTGGGTGGCTACACCTTC. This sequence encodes CASSLSVGTVGGYTF.